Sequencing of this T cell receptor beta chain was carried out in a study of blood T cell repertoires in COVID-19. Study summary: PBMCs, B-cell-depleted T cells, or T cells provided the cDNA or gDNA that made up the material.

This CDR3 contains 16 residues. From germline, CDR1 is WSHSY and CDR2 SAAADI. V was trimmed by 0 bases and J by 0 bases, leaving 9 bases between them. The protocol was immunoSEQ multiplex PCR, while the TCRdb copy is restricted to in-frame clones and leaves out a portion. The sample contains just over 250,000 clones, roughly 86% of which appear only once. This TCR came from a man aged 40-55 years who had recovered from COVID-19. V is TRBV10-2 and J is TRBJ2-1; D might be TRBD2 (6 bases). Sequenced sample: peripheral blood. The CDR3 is CASSESWRVSYNEQFF. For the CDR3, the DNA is TGCGCCAGCAGTGAGTCATGGAGGGTCTCCTACAATGAGCAGTTCTTC.